This T cell receptor beta chain emerged from a study of cytomegalovirus exposure and HLA in healthy donors. Broader study findings: A later analysis appeared to link common viral pathogens to several of the most significant clusters. Analysis was carried out at a later point, and it linked a missense DCLRE1C variant to TCR beta V- and J-gene trimming. Data from an earlier analysis indicated that most TCR beta V segments were productive either about 90% or about 30% of the time.

Details on this clone: What it recognizes is unknown.

Use of 60 Vbeta and 13 Jbeta primers characterized the PCR. Produced via immunoSEQ multiplex PCR; TCRdb's table is partial and in-frame only. The sample includes over 55,000 clones, 65% to 75% seen only once; the top ten take approximately 7.6%. Germline CDR1 reads SGHAT; CDR2 reads FQNNGV. The CDR3 has 14 amino acids. The germline V and J ends were trimmed by 3 bases and 2 bases, with 10 bases remaining between them. The source of this sequence is a middle-aged man in good health and CMV-seropositive. The sequencing sample was made of PBMCs. The V gene is TRBV11-2, the J gene TRBJ1-2; D not resolved. CDR3 coding DNA: TGTGCCAGCAGCTTGGAGGGTCCCAACTATGGCTACACCTTC. Its translation: CASSLEGPNYGYTF.